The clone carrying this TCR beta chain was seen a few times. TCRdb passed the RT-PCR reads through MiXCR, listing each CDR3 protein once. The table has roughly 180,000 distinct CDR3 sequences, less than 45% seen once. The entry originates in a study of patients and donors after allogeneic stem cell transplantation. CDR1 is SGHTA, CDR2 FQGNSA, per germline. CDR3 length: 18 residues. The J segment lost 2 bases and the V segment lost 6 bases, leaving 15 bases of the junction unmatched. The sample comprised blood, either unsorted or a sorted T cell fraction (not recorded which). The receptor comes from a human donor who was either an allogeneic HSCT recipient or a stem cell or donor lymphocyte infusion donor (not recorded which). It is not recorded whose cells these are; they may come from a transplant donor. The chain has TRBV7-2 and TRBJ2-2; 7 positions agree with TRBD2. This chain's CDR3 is CASRPYAYRGSNTGELFF. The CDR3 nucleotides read TGTGCCAGCAGACCTTATGCTTACCGCGGGAGTAACACCGGGGAGCTGTTTTTT.